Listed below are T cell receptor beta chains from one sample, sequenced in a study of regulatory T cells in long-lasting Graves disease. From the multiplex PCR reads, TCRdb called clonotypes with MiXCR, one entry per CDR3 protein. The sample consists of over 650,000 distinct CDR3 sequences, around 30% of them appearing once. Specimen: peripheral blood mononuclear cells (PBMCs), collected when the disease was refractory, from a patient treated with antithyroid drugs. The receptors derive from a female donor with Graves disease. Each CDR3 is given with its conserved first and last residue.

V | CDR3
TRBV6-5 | CASSYSLALGSSYEQYF
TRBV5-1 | CASSFDTGFGYTF
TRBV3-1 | CASSQATASNQPQHF
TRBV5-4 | CAGSSDRADNQPQHF
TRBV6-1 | CASSEDVGISGYTF
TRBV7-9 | CASSSRLPMNTEAFF
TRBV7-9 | CASSLDSGTGVGTEAFF
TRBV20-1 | CSARDQAGLAYYEQFF
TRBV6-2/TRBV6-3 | CASSYSRGGGTEAFF
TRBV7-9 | CASSLGAASGRARIGELFF
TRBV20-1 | CSARSPRQGPTEALF
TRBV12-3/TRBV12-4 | CASSPNKLPRYEQYF
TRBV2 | CASSEVVLGNQPQHF
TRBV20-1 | CSASVSTDTQYF
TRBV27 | CASSSSGTPLYTF
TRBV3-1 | CASSQLGQGAAKNIQYF
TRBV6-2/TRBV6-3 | CASSEYSGGITYEQYF
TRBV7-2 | CASRTPGGGNQPQHF
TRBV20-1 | CSARKDRGPQPQHF
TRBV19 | CASRDGQPQHF
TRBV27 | CASSQAGQGYEQYF
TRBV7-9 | CASSLEGGGTYEQYF
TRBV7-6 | CASSLRDGGYEQYF
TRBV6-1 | CASARTGGTGELFF
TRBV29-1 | CSVAEGGNTIYF
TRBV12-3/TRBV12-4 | CASSSRGLWGNQPQHF
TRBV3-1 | CASSQDWREVVEQYF
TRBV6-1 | CATWEGFGEKLFF
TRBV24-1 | CATSDLRENGYTF
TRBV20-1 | CSAREDRGLHGYTF
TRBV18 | CASSSLLYEQYF
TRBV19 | CASWGQGYGYTF
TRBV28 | CASRNQQGPNSPLHF
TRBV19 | CASSIDPQGPNEKLFF
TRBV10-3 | CAIRVTGNDYGYTF
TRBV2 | CATNRDRDEKLFF
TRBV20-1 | CSATTGQYQPQHF
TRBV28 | CASSFYRTSSYEQYF
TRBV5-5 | CASSLDGYMNTEAFF
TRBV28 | CASSTRGSRFQPQHF
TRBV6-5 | CASSYQGGLAGGNQETQYF
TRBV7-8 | CASSSLVSSAGASPLHF
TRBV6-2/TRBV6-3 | CASSYRAGATYEQYF
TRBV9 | CASSVAPSLGQETQYF
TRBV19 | CASSPPLGKSGYTF
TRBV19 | CASSGTDGFYGYTF
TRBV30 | CAWSVQTGGTEAFF
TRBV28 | CASSPDRGYEKLFF
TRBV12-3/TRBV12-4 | CASSLGQGPYQPQHF
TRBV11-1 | CASSLQGPGTEAFF
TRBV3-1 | CASSQDRLSNQPQHF
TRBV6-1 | CASSEALRGLGGNQPQHF
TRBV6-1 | CASSEAGDTEAFF
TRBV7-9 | CASSSLRGGPPEQYF
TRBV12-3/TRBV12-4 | CASSQQQGARYEQYF
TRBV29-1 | CSVVAGGDGYTF
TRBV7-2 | CASTPEGANYGYTF